This TCR beta chain is drawn from a study of T cells in Graves' hyperthyroidism and ophthalmopathy. The CDR3 regions of TCR beta were amplified from RNA transcripts. First-round RT-PCR with HTBI primers amplified the TCR CDR3 region. MiXCR, run by TCRdb on the multiplex PCR reads, gives a single entry per CDR3 protein. The sample lists more than 550,000 distinct CDR3 sequences; approximately 42% were seen once. Trimming stripped 1 base from V and 7 bases from J, with 9 bases between. The germline CDR1 and CDR2 sequences are SGHRS and YFSETQ. The CDR3 has 14 amino acids. The study, taken as a whole, reports: Expanded thyroid clonotypes (above 0.001) were mostly also found in blood. Before onset, by a median of approximately 6.8 months, the model predicted ophthalmopathy.

This clonotype has ten or more counts. Its specificity is not known. Clinical symptoms, serum thyroxine, TRAb, thyroid ultrasound and orbital computed tomography informed diagnoses. The chain recombines TRBV5-1 with TRBJ1-6; no reliable D call. The TCR sequence derives from an adult man with Graves' disease, either hyperthyroidism or ophthalmopathy (not recorded which). Sequencing used peripheral blood or thyroid tissue (not recorded which). In nucleotides, the CDR3 is TGCGCCAGCAGCTTGCCGGGGTCGAATTCACCCCTCCACTTT. As protein: CASSLPGSNSPLHF.